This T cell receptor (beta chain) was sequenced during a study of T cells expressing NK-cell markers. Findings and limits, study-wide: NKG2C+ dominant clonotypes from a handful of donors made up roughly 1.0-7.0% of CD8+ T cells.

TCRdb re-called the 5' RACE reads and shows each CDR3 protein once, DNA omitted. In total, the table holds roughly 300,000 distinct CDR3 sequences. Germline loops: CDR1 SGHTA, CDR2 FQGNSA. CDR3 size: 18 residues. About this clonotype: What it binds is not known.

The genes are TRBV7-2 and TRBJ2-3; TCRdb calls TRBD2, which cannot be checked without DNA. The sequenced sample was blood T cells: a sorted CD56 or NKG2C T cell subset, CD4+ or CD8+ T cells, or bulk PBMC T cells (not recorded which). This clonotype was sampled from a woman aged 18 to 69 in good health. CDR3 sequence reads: CASSFAGDWLGSTDTQYF.